One and the same sample provided the 22 T cell receptor beta chains below, sequenced in a study of low-dose radiotherapy and immunotherapy resistance in tumors. TRAV and TRBV primers primed cDNA for both TCRalpha and TCRbeta. For amplifying TCRs, the PCR ran for 20 to 25 cycles with Phusion, which was used together with a constant-region primer and the adapter on the V primers. TCRdb redid the calling of the reads with MiXCR, one entry per CDR3 protein. The sample lists some 15,000 distinct CDR3 sequences, around 50% occurring once. Receptors were obtained from a human donor with advanced metastatic prostate, ovarian, gallbladder or colorectal cancer (not recorded which). This table probably holds off-target reads from a library built for another chain.

Turning to this clonotype: Since a much larger clone is just one base distant, this may be a read error. This chain uses TRBV5-1 with TRBJ1-5; TRBD1 might be the D (6 bases). CDR3 length: 14 residues. Trimming removed 8 bases from V and 1 base from J, with 13 bases in between. From germline, CDR1 is SGHRS and CDR2 YFSETQ. Here the CDR3 reads CASSPGQSNQPQHF. The CDR3 coding sequence is TGCGCCAGTAGCCCCGGACAGAGCAATCAGCCCCAGCATTTT.

This clonotype was seen a handful of times. The chain has TRBV28 and TRBJ2-7; D is perhaps TRBD1 (6 bases). Germline CDR1 MDHEN, CDR2 SYDVKM. The germline V and J ends were trimmed by 6 bases and 0 bases, with 12 bases remaining between them. CDR3 length: 14 residues. The DNA of the CDR3 is TGTGCCAGCAGCGTAAGGGACAACTCCTACGAGCAGTACTTC. Its protein product is CASSVRDNSYEQYF.

As concerns this clonotype: This CDR3 fails to terminate in the conserved phenylalanine or tryptophan, so it likely reflects a read error. The chain combines TRBV27 with TRBJ1-1; possibly TRBD1 for D (5 bases). The germline V gene encodes CDR1 MNHEY and CDR2 SMNVEV (reference sequence). This CDR3 spans 13 amino acids. The V end lost 3 bases, the J end lost 5 bases, and 10 bases lay between the germline ends. The CDR3 sequence is CASSLGEVTEAFL. The CDR3 DNA reads TGTGCCAGCAGTTTGGGGGAGGTAACTGAAGCTTTCTTA.

The chain employs TRBV6-5 and TRBJ2-7, with D hard to call. Trimming removed 9 bases at V and 3 bases at J, with 15 bases between. Per the germline V gene, CDR1 is MNHEY and CDR2 is SVGAGI. The CDR3 runs 13 residues. CDR3: CASSSPGRYEQYF. The CDR3, as DNA: TGTGCCAGTTCTTCCCCCGGACGCTACGAGCAGTACTTC.

J is TRBJ2-1 and V is TRBV20-1; D unclear. Germline CDR1 reads DFQATT; CDR2 reads SNEGSKA (reference sequence). This CDR3 contains 12 residues. Trimming removed 5 bases at V and 5 bases at J, with 10 bases between. The CDR3 sequence is CSAPEQHNEQFF. The CDR3, as DNA: TGCAGTGCTCCCGAGCAACACAATGAGCAGTTCTTC.

Only a few counts were recorded for this clonotype. V is TRBV6-2 or TRBV6-3 and J is TRBJ1-2, with 8 nucleotides matching TRBD1. The length of the CDR3 is 14 residues. Germline loops: CDR1 MNHEY, CDR2 SVGEGT. V shed 10 bases, J shed 6 bases, and the junction held 13 bases outside the gene matches. CDR3 nucleotide sequence: TGTGCCATCGGTCGGGACAGGCCAGGGCATGGCTACACCTTC. As protein: CAIGRDRPGHGYTF.

This clonotype was observed a few times. This chain joins TRBV2 and TRBJ2-1; D ambiguous. The V and J ends lost 4 bases and 4 bases respectively, with 8 bases between them. The CDR3 has 13 amino acids. Germline lookup yields CDR1 SNHLY and CDR2 FYNNEI. CDR3 sequence reads: CASSVNSYNEQFF. CDR3 bases: TGTGCCAGCAGTGTTAACAGTTACAATGAGCAGTTCTTC.

This sequence joins TRBV5-1 and TRBJ1-2, with TRBD1 matching 8 bases. This CDR3 spans 12 amino acids. Germline V gives CDR1 SGHRS, CDR2 YFSETQ. The ends lost 4 bases at V and 6 bases at J; junction bases unmatched: 2. The CDR3 reads CASSRDRHGYTF. CDR3 nucleotide sequence: TGCGCCAGCAGCCGGGACAGGCATGGCTACACCTTC.

This clonotype showed up just a few times. The chain recombines TRBV6-5 with TRBJ2-7; 7 bases align to TRBD1. V shed 4 bases, J shed 2 bases, and the junction held 2 bases outside the gene matches. CDR1 is MNHEY, CDR2 SVGAGI, per germline. The CDR3 extends over 13 amino acids. CDR3 in DNA: TGTGCCAGCAGTTTTGGGACAGCCTACGAGCAGTACTTC. Its protein is CASSFGTAYEQYF.

The chain has TRBV4-1 and TRBJ1-2; no clear D gene. V lost 6 bases to trimming and J lost 8 bases, with 19 bases between them. The CDR3 has 14 amino acids. Germline V gene data show CDR1 as MGHRA and CDR2 as YSYEKL. The CDR3 DNA follows: TGCGCCAGCAGAAAAGGCTTTAGTTCGGGCGGCTACACCTTC. This sequence encodes CASRKGFSSGGYTF.

This clonotype was counted between two and nine times. The genes are TRBV6-2 or TRBV6-3 and TRBJ2-5; 12 nucleotides align to TRBD2. The germline V gene has CDR1 MNHEY and CDR2 SVGEGT. CDR3 length: 15 amino acids. After removal of 2 bases from V and 5 bases from J, the junction contained 3 bases not matched to a gene. CDR3 DNA sequence: TGTGCCAGCAGTTACCAACTAGCGGGAGGTGAGACCCAGTACTTC. Protein sequence: CASSYQLAGGETQYF.

The J gene is TRBJ2-7, the V gene TRBV11-2, with 10 nucleotides matching TRBD2. Germline CDR1 reads SGHAT; CDR2 reads FQNNGV. Germline trimming cut 7 bases from V and 5 bases from J; bases unmatched to any gene: 8. The length of the CDR3 is 14 residues. The CDR3 loop reads CASTVLAGPHEQYF. CDR3 DNA sequence: TGTGCCAGCACCGTACTAGCGGGGCCCCACGAGCAGTACTTC.

V usage is TRBV9 and J usage is TRBJ2-1; the match to TRBD2 covers 14 bases. Germline CDR1 is SGDLS and CDR2 is YYNGEE. The CDR3 runs to 18 residues. With 3 bases clipped from V and 9 bases from J, the junction kept 14 bases outside the gene matches. The CDR3 nucleotides read TGTGCCAGCAGCGGGGAGGAGGGACTAGCGGGAGTGCGGGGTGAGCAGTTCTTC. The encoded protein is CASSGEEGLAGVRGEQFF.

The chain has TRBV7-2 and TRBJ1-4, with TRBD1 as a possible D gene (6 bases). Per germline, CDR1 SGHTA and CDR2 FQGNSA. V lost 5 bases, J lost 7 bases, and 17 bases lay in between. CDR3 size: 15 residues. The CDR3 is CASSGWDTRSEKLFF. As DNA, the CDR3 is TGTGCCAGCAGCGGATGGGACACCCGTAGTGAAAAACTGTTTTTT.

This clonotype was seen more than once but under ten times. Here the CDR3 reads CASSLAGRGWVNEQFF. DNA of the CDR3: TGTGCCAGCAGCTTGGCGGGGAGAGGATGGGTCAATGAGCAGTTCTTC. The rearrangement joins TRBV7-2 to TRBJ2-1; D is possibly TRBD2 (6 bases). The CDR3 runs 16 residues. Per the germline V gene, CDR1 is SGHTA and CDR2 is FQGNSA. Trimming took 3 bases from V and 6 from J, leaving 18 bases between them.

The CDR3 nucleotides are TGTGCCAGCAGCTTTAGAAGCCTAGGACAGGGGTCTGAAGCTTTCTTT. Translated: CASSFRSLGQGSEAFF. This chain joins TRBV7-6 and TRBJ1-1, with 9 bases fitting TRBD1. Germline V gives CDR1 SGHVS, CDR2 FNYEAQ. The V gene end was trimmed by 3 bases and the J gene end by 6 bases; junction bases not matched to a gene: 11. The CDR3 sequence is 16 residues long.

Turning to this clonotype: Possible read error: a much larger clone is one base away. The gene calls are TRBV6-6 and TRBJ2-5, with a weak D call TRBD2 (5 bases). The CDR3 length is 14 residues. From germline, CDR1 is MNHNY and CDR2 SVGAGI (reference sequence). CDR3 in amino acids: CASTPVSAAETRYF. Written as DNA, the CDR3 is TGTGCCAGCACCCCCGTGAGCGCAGCGGAGACCCGGTACTTC.

This clonotype was seen a handful of times. The gene calls are TRBV6-1 and TRBJ2-7; 9 bases agree with TRBD1. The CDR3 has 16 residues. Germline assignment: CDR1 MNHNS and CDR2 SASEGT. V gave up 3 bases and J gave up 0 bases; unmatched junction bases: 6. Here the CDR3 DNA reads TGTGCCAGCAGTGACCGGGGACAGGGAAGCTCCTACGAGCAGTACTTC. Translated: CASSDRGQGSSYEQYF.

This clonotype was detected only a few times. The rearrangement uses TRBV11-2 and TRBJ2-5; D gene unclear. The V end was cut by 4 bases, the J end by 5 bases, with 11 bases between. From germline, CDR1 is SGHAT and CDR2 FQNNGV. This CDR3 has 13 residues. The CDR3 nucleotides read TGTGCCAGCAGCTCAGTTAATGGGGAGACCCAGTACTTC. Translation: CASSSVNGETQYF.

The chain couples TRBV5-5 to TRBJ1-4, with D perhaps matching TRBD1 (6 bases). The CDR3 contains 19 residues. Germline CDR1 SGHKS, CDR2 YYEKEE (reference sequence). Trimming shortened V by 0 bases and J by 2 bases, and 20 bases separated the two germline ends. CDR3 nucleotide sequence: TGTGCCAGCAGCTTGGCCGGTGGGGGGGCGCCCACTACTAATGAAAAACTGTTTTTT. This encodes CASSLAGGGAPTTNEKLFF.

The table lists this clonotype with a few counts. The chain joins TRBV27 to TRBJ2-1; maybe TRBD2 (5 bases). Germline assignment: CDR1 MNHEY and CDR2 SMNVEV (reference sequence). The CDR3 contains 18 residues. Between the trimmed V and J ends, which lost 4 bases and 6 bases, there was a span of 25 bases. This chain's CDR3 is CASSSVLQRPTRRNEQFF. The CDR3 DNA reads TGTGCCAGCAGTTCAGTTCTGCAGCGGCCTACCAGGCGCAATGAGCAGTTCTTC.

J is TRBJ1-1 and V is TRBV28; D may be TRBD1 (6 bases). CDR1 is MDHEN and CDR2 is SYDVKM in the germline V gene. V lost 8 bases, J lost 1 base, and 17 bases lay in between. This CDR3 comprises 15 residues. The CDR3: CASLRSQGRNTEAFF. The CDR3 nucleotides read TGTGCCAGCCTTAGATCACAGGGTCGGAACACTGAAGCTTTCTTT.